The 11 T cell receptor beta chains reported below all come from one sample, sequenced in a study of cytomegalovirus exposure and HLA in healthy donors. PCR employed 60 Vbeta and 13 Jbeta primers. Profiling relied on immunoSEQ multiplex PCR, and the TCRdb table lists in-frame clones only, not all of them. The sample has roughly 160,000 clones; over 60% are singletons. The sequenced sample consisted of PBMCs. The receptors were gathered from a woman in her thirties in good health and CMV-seronegative.

This clone was counted between two and nine times. Different DNA sequences within this sample yield the same CDR3. The chain links TRBV7-2 to TRBJ1-2; TRBD1 agrees at 8 bases. The germline CDR1 and CDR2 sequences are SGHTA and FQGNSA. The CDR3 contains 15 residues. V shed 0 bases, J shed 4 bases, and the junction held 4 bases outside the gene matches. CDR3 DNA: TGTGCCAGCAGCTTAGCTGGGACAGGTCTCTATGGCTACACCTTC. This codes for CASSLAGTGLYGYTF.

This sequence joins TRBV7-2 and TRBJ1-5; 7 nucleotides match TRBD1. The CDR3 is 14 amino acids. Unmatched junction bases numbered 7, after V lost 5 bases and J lost 6 bases. The germline gives CDR1 SGHTA, CDR2 FQGNSA. CDR3 sequence (DNA): TGTGCCAGCAGCATAAACAGGGGCGGTCAGCCCCAGCATTTT. Translated: CASSINRGGQPQHF.

As concerns this clone: This is likely a read error, given that the CDR3 carries no conserved phenylalanine or tryptophan at its end. No DNA is shown, since the ends of the CDR3 on it are uncertain; the CDR3 is the one TCRdb lists. The gene calls are TRBV5-6 and TRBJ1-6. Germline values: CDR1 SGHDT, CDR2 YYEEEE. The CDR3 numbers 8 amino acids, ends counted. CDR3 in amino acids: CASSLSRD.

V gene TRBV2 combines with J gene TRBJ2-1, with D tentatively TRBD2 (6 bases). CDR3 size: 17 residues. The germline CDR1 and CDR2 sequences are SNHLY and FYNNEI. The V end was cut by 6 bases, the J end by 0 bases, with 18 bases between. The CDR3 DNA sequence: TGTGCCAGCAGAAAGGACTACTCCTACAGCTCCTACAATGAGCAGTTCTTC. Its protein is CASRKDYSYSSYNEQFF.

There are a few counts of this clone. The chain has TRBV5-6 and TRBJ2-2, with 9 bases identical to TRBD2. CDR1 and CDR2 (germline): SGHDT, YYEEEE. The CDR3 spans 15 residues. After removal of 1 base from V and 5 bases from J, the junction contained 3 bases not matched to a gene. CDR3: CASSLMSGGTGELFF. CDR3 in DNA: TGTGCCAGCAGCTTGATGAGCGGGGGGACCGGGGAGCTGTTTTTT.

The chain couples TRBV7-3 to TRBJ2-3; 11 bases are shared with TRBD2. V was pared by 5 bases and J by 0 bases, with 4 bases of the junction left unmatched. The V gene's germline CDR1 is SGHTA and CDR2 FQGTGA. The CDR3 is 16 amino acids. For the CDR3, the DNA is TGTGCCAGCAGCAGATTAGCGGGAGGGAGCACAGATACGCAGTATTTT. Residues: CASSRLAGGSTDTQYF.

This chain uses TRBV18 with TRBJ2-7; 7 bases map to TRBD1. Germline V gene data show CDR1 as KGHSH and CDR2 as LQKENI. The CDR3 is 14 amino acids. J lost 2 bases, V lost 4 bases, and 5 bases had no gene match. DNA for the CDR3: TGTGCCAGCTCACAGGGACAGAGCACCTACGAGCAGTACTTC. This codes for CASSQGQSTYEQYF.

The chain combines TRBV7-2 with TRBJ1-1; maybe TRBD1 (6 bases). The germline CDR1 and CDR2 sequences are SGHTA and FQGNSA. V was pared by 5 bases and J by 4 bases, with 20 bases between. This CDR3 comprises 16 residues. The CDR3 DNA is TGTGCCAGCAGCACAAACAGGGATGTGGGTGTCACTGAAGCTTTCTTT. Its translation is CASSTNRDVGVTEAFF. The full variable domain, in which reference TRBV7-2 and TRBJ1-1 provide the parts outside the CDR3, is GAGVSQSPSNKVTEKGKDVELRCDPISGHTALYWYRQSLGQGLEFLIYFQGNSAPDKSGLPSDRFSAERTGGSVSTLTIQRTQQEDSAVYLCASSTNRDVGVTEAFFGQGTRLTVV.

The chain combines TRBV7-7 with TRBJ2-2, with a possible D match to TRBD1 (5 bases). Germline V gene lookup returns CDR1 SSHAT and CDR2 FNYEAQ (reference sequence). V was trimmed by 1 base and J by 0 bases, leaving 9 bases between them. This CDR3 comprises 16 residues. CDR3 DNA sequence: TGTGCCAGCAGCTTAGACAGGCCGACGAACACCGGGGAGCTGTTTTTT. Translated, it gives CASSLDRPTNTGELFF.

This clone was seen many times. V is TRBV6-1 and J is TRBJ1-2; D perhaps matches TRBD1 (6 bases). CDR1 is MNHNS, CDR2 SASEGT, per germline. This CDR3 is built from 14 residues. V lost 0 bases, J lost 2 bases, and 7 bases lay in between. This CDR3 reads CASSEAQGNYGYTF. The DNA of the CDR3 is TGTGCCAGCAGTGAAGCGCAGGGGAACTATGGCTACACCTTC.

This rearrangement joins TRBV29-1 to TRBJ2-7; 10 nucleotides agree with TRBD1. Germline CDR1 reads SQVTM; CDR2 reads ANQGSEA. The CDR3 runs 15 residues. Trimming at V came to 3 bases and at J to 4 bases, leaving 9 bases not matched to a gene. The CDR3 loop is CSVDNGQGDWYEQYF. The CDR3 nucleotides read TGCAGCGTTGATAACGGACAGGGGGATTGGTACGAGCAGTACTTC.